This T cell receptor beta chain was captured by sequencing in a study of T cell responses to AZD1222 COVID-19 vaccine. Germline CDR1 SGHNT, CDR2 YENEEA. This CDR3 is 14 amino acids long. With 8 bases removed from V and 6 bases from J, the gap between germline ends came to 16 bases. Here immunoSEQ multiplex PCR was the method, and the copy in TCRdb shows in-frame clones only, minus some. The table has about 160,000 clones, roughly nine tenths seen once. A single count supports this clone. This specimen consisted of peripheral blood, obtained on day 0 of AZD1222 vaccination. The V call is TRBV11-3, the J call TRBJ2-2, with D uncertain. This sequence originates from an adult in good health. The CDR3: CASSLRSSSGELFF. The CDR3 DNA sequence: TGTGCCAGCTCCCTACGGAGCTCATCCGGGGAGCTGTTTTTT.